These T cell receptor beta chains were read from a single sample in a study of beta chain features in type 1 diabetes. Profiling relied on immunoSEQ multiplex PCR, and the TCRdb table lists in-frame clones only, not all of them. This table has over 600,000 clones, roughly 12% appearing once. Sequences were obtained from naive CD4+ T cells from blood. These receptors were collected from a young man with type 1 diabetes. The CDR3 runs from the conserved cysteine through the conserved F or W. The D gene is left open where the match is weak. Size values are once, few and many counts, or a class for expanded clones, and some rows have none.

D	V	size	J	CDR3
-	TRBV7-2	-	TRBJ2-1	CASTDRASNYGDEQFF
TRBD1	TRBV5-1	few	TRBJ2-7	CASSIDRVTYEQYF
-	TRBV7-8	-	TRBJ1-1	CASSTPDSLNTEAFF
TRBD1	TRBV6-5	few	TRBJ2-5	CASRTGGSETQYF
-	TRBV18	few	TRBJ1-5	CASSPGQGDQPQHF
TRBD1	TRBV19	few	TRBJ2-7	CASSPWGQGGEQYF
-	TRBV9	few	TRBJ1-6	CASSVRQGNSPLHF
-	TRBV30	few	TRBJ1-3	CAWDRRRSGNTIYF
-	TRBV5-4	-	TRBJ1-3	CASSLDSSGNTIYF
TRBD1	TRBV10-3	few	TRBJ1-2	CAISPQGQYGYTF
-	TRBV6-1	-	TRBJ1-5	CASSEQGISNQPQHF
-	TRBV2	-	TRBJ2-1	CASTLRGGDEQFF
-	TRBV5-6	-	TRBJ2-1	CASRSLKGKLEQFF
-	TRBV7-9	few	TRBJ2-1	CASSLGASIYNEQFF
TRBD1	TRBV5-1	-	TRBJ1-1	CASSRGQGGNTEAFF
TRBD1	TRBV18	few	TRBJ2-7	CASSRTGVRYEQYF
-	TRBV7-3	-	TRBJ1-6	CASSLTYLGSPLHF
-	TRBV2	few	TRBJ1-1	CASSEGSRLMNTEAFF
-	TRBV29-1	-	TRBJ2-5	CSVVRPTQETQYF
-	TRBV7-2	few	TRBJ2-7	CASSLGLDYEQYF
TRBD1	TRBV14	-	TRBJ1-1	CASSQSGGTEAFF
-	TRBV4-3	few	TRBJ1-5	CASSQGTGSNQPQHF
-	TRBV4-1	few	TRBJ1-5	CASSQEPQGLYQPQHF
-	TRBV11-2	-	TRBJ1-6	CASSLDQGSYNSPLHF